This T cell receptor (beta chain) was sequenced in a study of blood T cell repertoires in COVID-19. Study details: The United States, Italy and Spain provided the acute and convalescent COVID-19 samples. PBMCs, B-cell-depleted T cells, or T cells were the source of the cDNA or gDNA that made up the material.

Authors' processing steps: Using reference gene primer amplification, nucleated cell counts were estimated. The protocol was immunoSEQ multiplex PCR, while the TCRdb copy is restricted to in-frame clones and leaves out a portion. V, J and clone size derive from that table, while D and trimming were established from the DNA sequence. Among 270,000 or so clones listed, roughly 85% were seen once. The clonotype comes from a human donor in a cohort sampled during active COVID-19. The sample taken for sequencing was peripheral blood.

The CDR3 is CSVVPPTSGRAASNIQYF. For the CDR3, the DNA is TGCAGCGTTGTACCCCCGACTAGCGGGAGGGCCGCGTCAAACATTCAGTACTTC. The V and J genes are TRBV29-1 and TRBJ2-4; 14 bases line up with TRBD2. Germline CDR1 and CDR2: SQVTM and ANQGSEA. V gave up 4 bases and J gave up 6 bases; unmatched junction bases: 14. The CDR3 contains 18 residues.